The sequence of this T cell receptor (beta chain) was determined in a study of regulatory T cells in long-lasting Graves disease. This clonotype was observed a handful of times. Its target is not known. Time point specified: persistent/refractory GD, antithyroid drugs over 5 years with positive TRAb. PBMCs were the source of the RNA used for TCR sequencing. Study-level points and caveats: TCR diversity was lower in persistent Graves' patients than in newly diagnosed ones. Study of thyroid tissue was not done, with only peripheral blood studied. Persistent patients shared some 2,900 public clonotypes among themselves. Newly diagnosed patients shared fewer, at some 970.

Germline CDR1 SGHAT, CDR2 FQNNGV. V dropped 5 bases and J dropped 0 bases, with 16 bases sitting between them. This CDR3 contains 17 residues. Arm-PCR of CDR3 regions and iRepertoire HTBI primers were the basis on which TCR beta libraries were built. TCRdb analysed the multiplex PCR reads with MiXCR anew, one entry per CDR3 protein. Of about 470,000 distinct CDR3 sequences listed, 20% to 25% are singletons. The sequence was obtained from a female donor with Graves disease. Specimen: peripheral blood mononuclear cells (PBMCs), collected when the disease was refractory, from a patient treated with antithyroid drugs. V usage is TRBV11-2 and J usage is TRBJ2-2, with D possibly TRBD1 on 6 matching bases. The CDR3 bases are TGTGCCAGCAGCCTTCTCAGGGGCCCCGCGAACACCGGGGAGCTGTTTTTT. This translates into CASSLLRGPANTGELFF.